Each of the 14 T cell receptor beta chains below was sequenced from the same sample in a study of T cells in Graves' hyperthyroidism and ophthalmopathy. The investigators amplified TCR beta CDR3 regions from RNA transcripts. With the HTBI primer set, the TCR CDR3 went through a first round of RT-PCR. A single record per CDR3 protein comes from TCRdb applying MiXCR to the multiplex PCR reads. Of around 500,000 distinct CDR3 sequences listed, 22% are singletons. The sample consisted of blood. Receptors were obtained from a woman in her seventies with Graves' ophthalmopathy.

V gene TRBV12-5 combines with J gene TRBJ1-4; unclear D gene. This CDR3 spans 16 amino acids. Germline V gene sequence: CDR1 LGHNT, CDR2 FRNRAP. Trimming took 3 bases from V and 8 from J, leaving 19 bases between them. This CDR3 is CASGFNQASEQEKLFF. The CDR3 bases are TGTGCTAGTGGTTTTAATCAGGCCTCGGAACAAGAAAAACTGTTTTTT.

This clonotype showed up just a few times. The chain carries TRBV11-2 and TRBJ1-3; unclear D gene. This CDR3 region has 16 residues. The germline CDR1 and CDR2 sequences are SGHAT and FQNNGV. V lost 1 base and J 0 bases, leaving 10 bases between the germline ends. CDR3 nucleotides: TGTGCCAGCAGCTTAGTGGTGGCGGGCTCTGGAAACACCATATATTTT. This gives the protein CASSLVVAGSGNTIYF.

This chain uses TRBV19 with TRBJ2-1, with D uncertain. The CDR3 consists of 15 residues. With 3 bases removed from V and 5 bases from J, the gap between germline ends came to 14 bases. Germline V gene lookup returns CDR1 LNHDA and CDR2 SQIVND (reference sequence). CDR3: CASSIPLTLNNEQFF. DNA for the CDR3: TGTGCCAGTAGTATCCCCCTGACCCTGAACAATGAGCAGTTCTTC.

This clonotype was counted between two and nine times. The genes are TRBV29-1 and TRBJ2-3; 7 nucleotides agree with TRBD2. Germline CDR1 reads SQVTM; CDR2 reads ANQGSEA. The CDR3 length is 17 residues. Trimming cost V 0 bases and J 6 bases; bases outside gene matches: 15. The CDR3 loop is CSVEDRDGRRIADTQYF. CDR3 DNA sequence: TGCAGCGTTGAAGATCGGGACGGGAGGAGGATTGCTGATACGCAGTATTTT.

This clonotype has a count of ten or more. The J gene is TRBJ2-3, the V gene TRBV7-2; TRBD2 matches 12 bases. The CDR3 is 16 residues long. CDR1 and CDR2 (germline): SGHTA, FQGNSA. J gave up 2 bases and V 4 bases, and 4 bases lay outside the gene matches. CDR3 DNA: TGTGCCAGCAGCTCCGGACTAGCGGGATCCACAGATACGCAGTATTTT. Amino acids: CASSSGLAGSTDTQYF.

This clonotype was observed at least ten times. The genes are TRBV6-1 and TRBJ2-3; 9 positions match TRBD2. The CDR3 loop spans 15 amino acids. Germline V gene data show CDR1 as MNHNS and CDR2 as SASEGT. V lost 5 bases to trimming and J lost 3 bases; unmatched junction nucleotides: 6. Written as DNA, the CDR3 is TGTGCCAGCAGTTGGCGGGAGGGCCCTACAGATACGCAGTATTTT. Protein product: CASSWREGPTDTQYF.

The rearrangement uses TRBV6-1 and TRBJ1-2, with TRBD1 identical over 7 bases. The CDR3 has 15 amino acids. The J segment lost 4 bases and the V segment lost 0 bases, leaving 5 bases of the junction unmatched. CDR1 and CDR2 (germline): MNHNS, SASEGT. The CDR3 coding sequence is TGTGCCAGCAGTGAAGCCGGAGGACAGGCCTATGGCTACACCTTC. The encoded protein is CASSEAGGQAYGYTF.

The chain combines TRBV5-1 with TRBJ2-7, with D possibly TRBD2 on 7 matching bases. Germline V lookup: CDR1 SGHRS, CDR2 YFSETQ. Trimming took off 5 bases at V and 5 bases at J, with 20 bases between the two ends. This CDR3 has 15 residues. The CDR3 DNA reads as TGCGCCAGCAGGGGGGGGGCAGGGGATCGCCACGAGCAGTACTTC. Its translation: CASRGGAGDRHEQYF.

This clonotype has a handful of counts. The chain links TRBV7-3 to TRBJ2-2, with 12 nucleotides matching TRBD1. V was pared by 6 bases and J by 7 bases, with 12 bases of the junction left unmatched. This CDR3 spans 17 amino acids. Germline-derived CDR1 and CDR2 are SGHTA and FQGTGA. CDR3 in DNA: TGTGCCAGCAGTAATCAGGGGACAGGGGGCGCCGGCGGGGAGCTGTTTTTT. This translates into CASSNQGTGGAGGELFF.

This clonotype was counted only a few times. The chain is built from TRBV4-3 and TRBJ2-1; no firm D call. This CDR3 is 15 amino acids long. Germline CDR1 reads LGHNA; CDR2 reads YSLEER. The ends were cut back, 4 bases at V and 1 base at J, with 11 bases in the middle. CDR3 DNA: TGCGCCAGCAGCCCTCGAGAGAGGTCCTACAATGAGCAGTTCTTC. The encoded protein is CASSPRERSYNEQFF.

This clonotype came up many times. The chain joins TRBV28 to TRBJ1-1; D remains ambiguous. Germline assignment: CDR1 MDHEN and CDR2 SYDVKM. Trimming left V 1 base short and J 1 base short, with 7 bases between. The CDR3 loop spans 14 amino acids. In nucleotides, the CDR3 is TGTGCCAGCAGTTTATTTATCGGGAACACTGAAGCTTTCTTT. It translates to CASSLFIGNTEAFF.

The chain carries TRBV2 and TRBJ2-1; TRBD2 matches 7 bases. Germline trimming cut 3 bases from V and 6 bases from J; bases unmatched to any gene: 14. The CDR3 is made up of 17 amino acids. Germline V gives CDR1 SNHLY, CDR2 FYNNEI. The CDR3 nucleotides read TGTGCCAGCAGTGAGCCCCCTGGGGGGGAGGGTACCAATGAGCAGTTCTTC. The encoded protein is CASSEPPGGEGTNEQFF.

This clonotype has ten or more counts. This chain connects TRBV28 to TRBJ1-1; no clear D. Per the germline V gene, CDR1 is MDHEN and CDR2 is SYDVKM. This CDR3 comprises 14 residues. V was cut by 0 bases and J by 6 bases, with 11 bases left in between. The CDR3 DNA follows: TGTGCCAGCAGTTTATGGGCCCCGAGTGCTGAAGCTTTCTTT. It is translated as CASSLWAPSAEAFF.

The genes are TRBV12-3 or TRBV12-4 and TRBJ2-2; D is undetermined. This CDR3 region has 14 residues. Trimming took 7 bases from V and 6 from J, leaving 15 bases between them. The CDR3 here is CASTPIRLAGELFF. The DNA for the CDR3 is TGTGCCAGCACCCCTATCAGACTCGCCGGGGAGCTGTTTTTT.